Listed below are T cell receptor beta chains from one sample, sequenced in a study of technical replicates of blood from a few donors. Sequencing was performed with immunoSEQ multiplex PCR; in TCRdb, only in-frame clones are kept and a portion is missing. The sample comprises some 80,000 clones, 80% to 90% of which are singletons, and approximately 4% rests with the top ten. Input material: PBMCs. These receptors originate from a human donor in good health. Some clones in this sample may be carry-over from other donors' samples. The conserved cysteine and the conserved F or W are not part of the CDR3 here.

v_gene	j_gene	CDR3aa
TRBV7-2	TRBJ2-2	ASSAAGQGYGELF
TRBV5-1	TRBJ1-2	ASSSVLTGGSHGGYT
TRBV4-2	TRBJ2-1	ASSRRLANNEQF
TRBV5-6	TRBJ1-1	ASSLNRATEAF
TRBV4-2	TRBJ2-3	ASSLSGTSTDTQY
TRBV19	TRBJ1-2	ASSIGYGAWEDYGYT
TRBV30	TRBJ1-2	AWSVMAYGYT
TRBV6-1	TRBJ2-4	ASSEALTGGNIQY
TRBV25-1	TRBJ2-7	ASTAGTGSGQY
TRBV5-4	TRBJ1-2	ASRDRGSWGYT
TRBV7-6	TRBJ2-5	ASSLVNQETQY
TRBV19	TRBJ1-5	ASSMGGQAYSNQPQH
TRBV11-1	TRBJ1-3	ASSLASGNTIY
TRBV4-2	TRBJ1-1	ASSQGGSDTEAF
TRBV27	TRBJ2-7	ASSFRIRQGESSYEQY
TRBV30	TRBJ1-5	AWSVEGANQPQH
TRBV9	TRBJ2-5	ASSPQVGGQETQY
TRBV6-5	TRBJ1-1	ASSSTGTGTEAF
TRBV19	TRBJ2-3	ASSAPGPIDTQY
TRBV2	TRBJ1-5	ASKVGQENQPQH
TRBV4-2	TRBJ2-1	ASSQTAGDYNEQF
TRBV19	TRBJ1-5	ASSIEGVSNQPQH
TRBV6-5	TRBJ2-2	ASSYYRGRAIGELF
TRBV9	TRBJ2-7	ASSGFGQGAFYEQY
TRBV30	TRBJ2-6	AWSATGYGANVLT
TRBV5-1	TRBJ2-7	ASSLGGRATYEQY
TRBV30	TRBJ2-5	AWDGTSGQETQY
TRBV6-5	TRBJ1-1	ASSYTSGNTEAF
TRBV4-1	TRBJ2-7	ASSQESSGRAVGEQY
TRBV5-1	TRBJ2-3	ASSSTSGGTDTQY
TRBV30	TRBJ1-1	AWSAWRVPEAF
TRBV6-6	TRBJ2-3	ASRQPSGTVGDTQY
TRBV7-2	TRBJ2-7	ASSLLAGDLYEQY
TRBV18	TRBJ2-7	ASSEMVGLTYEQY
TRBV5-6	TRBJ2-3	ASSLPTDLMEADTQY
TRBV4-1	TRBJ2-3	ASSPYSGGADTQY
TRBV28	TRBJ1-5	ASLSGQGRSPQH
TRBV19	TRBJ2-2	ASSMGLANTGELF
TRBV28	TRBJ2-1	AWGGAGDNEQF
TRBV19	TRBJ2-3	ASSIIGVSTDTQY
TRBV15	TRBJ1-6	ATSVREESSPLH
TRBV19	TRBJ2-3	ASTLSGSGADTQY
TRBV29-1	TRBJ2-2	SVEGLAGGPDTGELF
TRBV30	TRBJ1-1	AWSVIGQGLNTEAF
TRBV7-3	TRBJ2-2	ASSFRGNTGELF
TRBV4-3	TRBJ2-7	ASSQGDRGTSYEQY
TRBV5-1	TRBJ2-1	ASGLLAGANNEQF
TRBV29-1	TRBJ2-5	SVLRGLQETQY
TRBV28	TRBJ2-7	ASSFFPGQSTYEQY
TRBV18	TRBJ2-2	ASSPLVPTNTGELF
TRBV5-1	TRBJ2-3	ASRPGRDTDTQY
TRBV5-4	TRBJ1-2	ASSSGQGGYGYT
TRBV10-3	TRBJ1-1	ATGVGSHEAF
TRBV28	TRBJ2-5	ASSLVGGRGQETQY
TRBV5-6	TRBJ1-6	ASRAAESPNSPLH
TRBV18	TRBJ2-7	ASSPRQFSSYEQY
TRBV5-1	TRBJ1-6	ASRRSQDRDNSPLH